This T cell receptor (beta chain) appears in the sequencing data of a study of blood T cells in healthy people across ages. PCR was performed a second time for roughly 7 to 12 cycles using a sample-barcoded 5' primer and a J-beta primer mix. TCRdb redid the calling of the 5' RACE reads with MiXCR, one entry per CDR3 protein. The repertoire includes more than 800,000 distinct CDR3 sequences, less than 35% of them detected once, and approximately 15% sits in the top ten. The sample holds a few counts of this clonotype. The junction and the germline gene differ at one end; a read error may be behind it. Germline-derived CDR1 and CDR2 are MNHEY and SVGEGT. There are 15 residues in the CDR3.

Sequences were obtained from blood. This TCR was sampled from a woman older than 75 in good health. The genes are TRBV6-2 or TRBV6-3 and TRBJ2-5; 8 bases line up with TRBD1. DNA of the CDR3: TGTACCAGCAGTTCCATAGGACAGGGCGAAGAGACCCAGTACTTC. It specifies CTSSSIGQGEETQYF.